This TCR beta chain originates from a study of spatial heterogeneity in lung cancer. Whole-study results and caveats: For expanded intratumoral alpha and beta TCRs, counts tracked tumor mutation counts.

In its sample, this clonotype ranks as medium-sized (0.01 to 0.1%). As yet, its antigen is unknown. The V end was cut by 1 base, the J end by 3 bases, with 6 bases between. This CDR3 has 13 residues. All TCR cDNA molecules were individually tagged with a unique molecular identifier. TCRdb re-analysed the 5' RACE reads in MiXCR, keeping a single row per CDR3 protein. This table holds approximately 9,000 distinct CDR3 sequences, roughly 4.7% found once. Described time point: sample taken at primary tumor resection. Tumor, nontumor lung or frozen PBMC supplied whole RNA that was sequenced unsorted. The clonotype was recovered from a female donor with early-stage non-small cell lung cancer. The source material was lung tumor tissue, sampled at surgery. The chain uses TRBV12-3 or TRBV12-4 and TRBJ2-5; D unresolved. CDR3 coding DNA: TGTGCCAGCAGTTTAGGCCTAAAAGAGACCCAGTACTTC. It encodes CASSLGLKETQYF.